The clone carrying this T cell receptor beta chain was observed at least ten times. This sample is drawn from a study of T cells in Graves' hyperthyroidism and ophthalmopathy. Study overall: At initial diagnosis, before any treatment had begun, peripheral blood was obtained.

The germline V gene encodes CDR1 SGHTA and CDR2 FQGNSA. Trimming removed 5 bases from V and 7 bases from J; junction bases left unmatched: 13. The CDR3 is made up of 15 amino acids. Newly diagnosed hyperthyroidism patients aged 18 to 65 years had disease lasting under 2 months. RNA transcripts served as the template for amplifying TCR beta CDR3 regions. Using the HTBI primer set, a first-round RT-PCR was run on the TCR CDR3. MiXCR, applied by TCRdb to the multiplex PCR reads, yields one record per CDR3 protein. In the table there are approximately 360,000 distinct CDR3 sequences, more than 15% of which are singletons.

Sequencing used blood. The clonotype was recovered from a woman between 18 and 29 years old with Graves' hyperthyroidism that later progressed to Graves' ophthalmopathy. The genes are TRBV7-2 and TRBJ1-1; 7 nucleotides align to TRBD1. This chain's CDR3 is CASSPRGRGSDEAFF. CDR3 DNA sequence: TGTGCCAGCAGCCCTAGGGGGCGGGGCTCGGATGAAGCTTTCTTT. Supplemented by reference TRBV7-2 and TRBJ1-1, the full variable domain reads GAGVSQSPSNKVTEKGKDVELRCDPISGHTALYWYRQSLGQGLEFLIYFQGNSAPDKSGLPSDRFSAERTGGSVSTLTIQRTQQEDSAVYLCASSPRGRGSDEAFFGQGTRLTVV.